The 28 T cell receptor beta chains listed next were all sequenced from one sample in a study of blood T cell repertoires in COVID-19. Profiled with immunoSEQ multiplex PCR; TCRdb holds only in-frame clones, not every one. The profile covers about 87,000 clones, with about 80% appearing a single time and approximately 4.6% taken by the ten largest. The sequenced material came from peripheral blood. The receptors were sampled from a woman between 50 and 59 years old with acute or convalescent COVID-19.

This chain uses TRBV5-6 with TRBJ1-5; 7 bases agree with TRBD1. There are 14 residues in the CDR3. V lost 0 bases to trimming and J lost 6 bases; unmatched junction nucleotides: 3. The germline gives CDR1 SGHDT, CDR2 YYEEEE. CDR3 DNA: TGTGCCAGCAGCTTGGGACAGGGTAGTCAGCCCCAGCATTTT. Amino acids: CASSLGQGSQPQHF.

The V and J genes are TRBV6-5 and TRBJ1-4; D ambiguous. The germline gives CDR1 MNHEY, CDR2 SVGAGI. Between the trimmed V and J ends, which lost 5 bases and 0 bases, there was a span of 10 bases. The CDR3 sequence is 15 residues long. The CDR3 sequence: CASSRRVATNEKLFF. As DNA, the CDR3 is TGTGCCAGCAGTCGCCGCGTGGCAACTAATGAAAAACTGTTTTTT.

This rearrangement joins TRBV5-1 to TRBJ2-7; 13 bases fit TRBD2. With V trimmed by 6 bases and J by 3 bases, 9 bases remained unmatched. From germline, CDR1 is SGHRS and CDR2 YFSETQ. The CDR3 consists of 16 residues. The CDR3 DNA reads as TGCGCCAGCAAACGGACTAGCGGGGGCAACCACTACGAGCAGTACTTC. Residues: CASKRTSGGNHYEQYF.

The chain links TRBV5-8 to TRBJ1-6; 7 bases align to TRBD1. This CDR3 is built from 14 residues. The trim removed 0 bases at V and 13 bases at J, leaving 7 bases unmatched. Germline V CDR1 and CDR2: SGHTS, YDEGEE. CDR3 in amino acids: CASSLDRTGGPLHF. The CDR3 DNA sequence: TGTGCCAGCAGCTTGGATAGGACAGGAGGTCCCCTCCACTTT.

This clone was picked up one time. The chain carries TRBV5-4 and TRBJ2-6; D unresolved. The germline V gene has CDR1 SGHNT and CDR2 YYREEE (reference sequence). This CDR3 comprises 15 residues. V lost 0 bases to trimming and J lost 3 bases, with 7 bases between them. CDR3 residues: CASSLDLLGANVLTF. The CDR3 DNA is TGTGCCAGCAGCTTGGATCTTCTTGGGGCCAACGTCCTGACTTTC.

The J gene is TRBJ2-5, the V gene TRBV3-1 (or the pseudogene TRBV3-2), with 10 bases that match TRBD1. The CDR3 has 16 amino acids. Germline V lookup: CDR1 LGHDT, CDR2 YNNKEL (reference sequence). J was trimmed by 5 bases and V by 2 bases; bases with no gene match: 8. CDR3 protein: CASSQHGQGGGETQYF. The CDR3 bases are TGTGCCAGCAGCCAACACGGACAGGGGGGAGGCGAGACCCAGTACTTC.

This chain uses TRBV3-1 (or the pseudogene TRBV3-2) with TRBJ1-2, with 10 bases matching TRBD1. Germline-derived CDR1 and CDR2 are LGHDT and YNNKEL (reference sequence). This CDR3 contains 13 residues. V was pared by 3 bases and J by 8 bases, with 3 bases of the junction left unmatched. Written as DNA, the CDR3 is TGTGCCAGCAGCCACGACAGGGGGCTCGGCTACACCTTC. It codes for CASSHDRGLGYTF.

This clone was detected only a few times. The chain employs TRBV5-1 and TRBJ2-7; D is perhaps TRBD1 (5 bases). Germline V CDR1 and CDR2: SGHRS, YFSETQ. This CDR3 is 14 amino acids long. Trimming stripped 0 bases from V and 4 bases from J, with 11 bases between. CDR3 coding DNA: TGCGCCAGCAGCTTGGGACAATCAGGGTACGAGCAGTACTTC. Translated: CASSLGQSGYEQYF.

This rearrangement joins TRBV4-3 to TRBJ1-2; tentatively, D is TRBD1 (6 bases). CDR3 size: 16 residues. The V and J ends lost 0 bases and 4 bases respectively, with 15 bases between them. Germline CDR1 and CDR2: LGHNA and YSLEER. This CDR3 is CASSQEGRGAPYGYTF. In nucleotides, the CDR3 is TGCGCCAGCAGCCAAGAGGGGCGGGGGGCCCCCTATGGCTACACCTTC.

The chain carries TRBV6-5 and TRBJ1-5, with D maybe TRBD1 (6 bases). Germline loops: CDR1 MNHEY, CDR2 SVGAGI. This CDR3 is 14 amino acids long. Trimming stripped 5 bases from V and 7 bases from J, with 15 bases between. The CDR3 DNA is TGTGCCAGCAGTCCTACAGGGCCGGAACAGCCCCAGCATTTT. As protein: CASSPTGPEQPQHF.

The J gene is TRBJ1-1, the V gene TRBV12-3 or TRBV12-4; D not resolved. The CDR3 is 11 residues long. V shed 6 bases and J shed 1 base, with 3 bases lying between them. The CDR3 sequence: CASSWNTEAFF. The CDR3 DNA reads as TGTGCCAGCAGCTGGAACACTGAAGCTTTCTTT.

In its sample, this clone was seen once. V is TRBV7-9 and J is TRBJ1-2; TRBD1 agrees at 11 bases. V gave up 4 bases and J gave up 10 bases; unmatched junction bases: 8. Germline lookup yields CDR1 SEHNR and CDR2 FQNEAQ (reference sequence). This CDR3 is 14 amino acids long. DNA for the CDR3: TGTGCCAGCAGCTCTCCGGGACAGGGGGTACCCTACACCTTC. Its protein product is CASSSPGQGVPYTF.

The chain carries TRBV19 and TRBJ1-6; the match to TRBD1 covers 8 bases. Per the germline V gene, CDR1 is LNHDA and CDR2 is SQIVND (reference sequence). This CDR3 has 13 residues. Losses at the gene ends were 11 bases for V and 9 bases for J; bases not matched to a gene: 9. This chain's CDR3 is CAARTGRSSPLHF. The CDR3 coding sequence is TGTGCCGCAAGGACAGGGAGAAGTTCACCCCTCCACTTT.

In nucleotides, the CDR3 is TGTGCCAGCAGGGGGAGTGGGACACTGATCCAGTACTTC. It specifies CASRGSGTLIQYF. This sequence joins TRBV2 and TRBJ2-7, with D possibly matching TRBD1 (6 bases). The germline V gene has CDR1 SNHLY and CDR2 FYNNEI. V was clipped by 6 bases and J by 10 bases, with 19 bases between them. The CDR3 contains 13 residues.

The V gene is TRBV28, the J gene TRBJ1-5; D possibly corresponds to TRBD1 (6 bases). The V gene lost 1 base and the J gene lost 2 bases, with 12 bases spanning the gap. The V gene's germline CDR1 is MDHEN and CDR2 SYDVKM. The CDR3 sequence is 16 residues long. The CDR3 DNA reads as TGTGCCAGCAGTTTATTTCGGGGGGCCGGCAATCAGCCCCAGCATTTT. Protein product: CASSLFRGAGNQPQHF.

This chain uses TRBV5-5 with TRBJ2-2, with D perhaps matching TRBD1 (5 bases). Trimming cost V 1 base and J 1 base, with 11 bases left between them. CDR3 length: 16 amino acids. Germline values: CDR1 SGHKS, CDR2 YYEKEE (reference sequence). The chain's CDR3 is CASSLMSGQNTGELFF. The CDR3 region has the DNA TGTGCCAGCAGCTTGATGTCAGGGCAGAACACCGGGGAGCTGTTTTTT.

This clone came up once. V and J are TRBV6-5 and TRBJ1-5; perhaps TRBD1 as D (6 bases). The CDR3 length is 15 residues. Trimming removed 7 bases at V and 2 bases at J, with 15 bases between. Germline V lookup: CDR1 MNHEY, CDR2 SVGAGI. The CDR3, as DNA: TGTGCCAGCAATCAAAAGGGGGGGCGCAATCAGCCCCAGCATTTT. Its translation: CASNQKGGRNQPQHF.

The rearrangement joins TRBV18 to TRBJ1-6; 8 nucleotides align to TRBD1. This CDR3 contains 15 residues. Trimming removed 6 bases from V and 7 bases from J; junction bases left unmatched: 8. CDR1 and CDR2 (germline): KGHSH, LQKENI. The CDR3 loop reads CASSPDRAGNSPLHF. The CDR3 DNA follows: TGTGCCAGCTCGCCGGACAGGGCGGGCAATTCACCCCTCCACTTT.

The J gene is TRBJ1-2, the V gene TRBV18; tentatively, D is TRBD1 (5 bases). Looked up from germline, CDR1 is KGHSH and CDR2 is LQKENI. The CDR3 extends over 15 amino acids. Trimming removed 6 bases at V and 5 bases at J, with 19 bases between. For the CDR3, the DNA is TGTGCCAGCTCTCTACTCGACAGTCCCCTTTATGGCTACACCTTC. As protein: CASSLLDSPLYGYTF.

This sequence joins TRBV6-2 or TRBV6-3 and TRBJ2-3; D may be TRBD2 (7 bases). V was shortened by 5 bases and J by 9 bases, with 12 bases between the two germline ends. Germline CDR1 reads MNHEY; CDR2 reads SVGEGT. This CDR3 spans 12 amino acids. CDR3: CASSQEGGTQYF. The CDR3 region has the DNA TGTGCCAGCAGTCAGGAGGGGGGGACGCAGTATTTT.

This clone has just one count. The chain carries TRBV7-8 and TRBJ2-3; 8 nucleotides match TRBD1. Germline CDR1 and CDR2: SGHVS and FQNEAQ. Trimming at V came to 3 bases and at J to 0 bases, leaving 17 bases not matched to a gene. This CDR3 has 20 amino acids. The CDR3 nucleotides read TGTGCCAGCAGCTTGCAGGGGGCGGGCCTCATCCGTACCAGCACAGATACGCAGTATTTT. Protein product: CASSLQGAGLIRTSTDTQYF.

The CDR3 loop reads CASTDRDRGTDTQYF. CDR3 nucleotides: TGTGCCAGCACCGACCGGGACAGGGGAACAGATACGCAGTATTTT. The chain uses TRBV6-6 and TRBJ2-3; 10 positions match TRBD1. The CDR3 runs to 15 residues. The V and J ends lost 7 bases and 3 bases, in that order; junction bases with no gene match: 7. Germline lookup yields CDR1 MNHNY and CDR2 SVGAGI (reference sequence).

The genes are TRBV19 and TRBJ2-1; D is possibly TRBD2 (6 bases). V was clipped by 5 bases and J by 2 bases, with 16 bases between them. The V gene's germline CDR1 is LNHDA and CDR2 SQIVND (reference sequence). The CDR3 sequence is 16 residues long. CDR3 amino acids: CASSYRDFPPYNEQFF. For the CDR3, the DNA is TGTGCCAGTAGTTACCGGGACTTCCCCCCCTACAATGAGCAGTTCTTC.

The rearrangement uses TRBV7-2 and TRBJ2-3, with D possibly being TRBD2 (5 bases). Trimming removed 5 bases from V and 6 bases from J, with 12 bases in between. CDR3 size: 13 residues. The germline V gene has CDR1 SGHTA and CDR2 FQGNSA. The CDR3 is CASSPRAGDTQYF. The DNA of the CDR3 is TGTGCCAGCAGCCCCCGGGCGGGCGATACGCAGTATTTT.

The CDR3 DNA follows: TGTGCCAGCACCCCTACCGTCTTAGCGGGGGGGCGGGGTGAGCAGTTCTTC. Translation: CASTPTVLAGGRGEQFF. The chain couples TRBV7-2 to TRBJ2-1; 11 bases map to TRBD2. The CDR3 runs to 17 residues. Germline-derived CDR1 and CDR2 are SGHTA and FQGNSA. V trimming: 7 bases; J trimming: 9 bases; junction bases outside the gene matches: 17.

The chain couples TRBV11-2 to TRBJ1-3; 11 bases align to TRBD1. J gave up 0 bases and V 4 bases, and 5 bases lay outside the gene matches. The CDR3 totals 17 residues. Looked up from germline, CDR1 is SGHAT and CDR2 is FQNNGV. The CDR3 here is CASSWGTGGSSGNTIYF. CDR3 nucleotides: TGTGCCAGCAGCTGGGGGACAGGGGGGTCCTCTGGAAACACCATATATTTT. Combining the CDR3 with reference TRBV11-2 and TRBJ1-3 gives the whole variable domain EAGVAQSPRYKIIEKRQSVAFWCNPISGHATLYWYQQILGQGPKLLIQFQNNGVVDDSQLPKDRFSAERLKGVDSTLKIQPAKLEDSAVYLCASSWGTGGSSGNTIYFGEGSWLTVV.

The V call is TRBV19, the J call TRBJ2-2, with a weak D call TRBD2 (6 bases). Trimming took off 6 bases at V and 0 bases at J, with 17 bases between the two ends. Per germline, CDR1 LNHDA and CDR2 SQIVND (reference sequence). The CDR3 contains 17 residues. For the CDR3, the DNA is TGTGCCAGTAGGGATTTGGCGTGGGGGGCGAACACCGGGGAGCTGTTTTTT. Protein product: CASRDLAWGANTGELFF. The variable domain in full, with the rest retrieved from reference TRBV19 and TRBJ2-2, is DGGITQSPKYLFRKEGQNVTLSCEQNLNHDAMYWYRQDPGQGLRLIYYSQIVNDFQKGDIAEGYSVSREKKESFPLTVTSAQKNPTAFYLCASRDLAWGANTGELFFGEGSRLTVL.

This clone was observed many times. The chain has TRBV7-8 and TRBJ2-2; D gene ambiguous. Germline loops: CDR1 SGHVS, CDR2 FQNEAQ. Trimming shortened V by 7 bases and J by 1 base, and 19 bases separated the two germline ends. The CDR3 consists of 17 residues. The CDR3 here is CASTLSSRQLNTGELFF. The CDR3 DNA sequence: TGTGCCAGCACCCTTTCGAGCCGACAACTGAACACCGGGGAGCTGTTTTTT.